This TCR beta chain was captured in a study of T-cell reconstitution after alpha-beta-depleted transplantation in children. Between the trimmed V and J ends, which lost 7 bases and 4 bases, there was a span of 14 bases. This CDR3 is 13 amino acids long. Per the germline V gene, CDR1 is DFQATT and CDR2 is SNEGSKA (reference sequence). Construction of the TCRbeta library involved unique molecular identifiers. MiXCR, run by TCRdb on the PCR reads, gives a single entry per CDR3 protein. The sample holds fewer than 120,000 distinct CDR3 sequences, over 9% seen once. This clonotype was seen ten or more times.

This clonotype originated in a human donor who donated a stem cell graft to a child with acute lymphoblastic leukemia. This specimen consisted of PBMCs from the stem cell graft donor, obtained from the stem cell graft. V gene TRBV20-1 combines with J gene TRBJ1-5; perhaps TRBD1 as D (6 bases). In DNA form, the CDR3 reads TGCAGTGGGCGGGGGGCCCTTAATCAGCCCCAGCATTTT. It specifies CSGRGALNQPQHF.